These 4 T cell receptor beta chains were sequenced from one sample in a study of control samples from healthy donors and cancer patients. The assay was immunoSEQ multiplex PCR, and TCRdb's table has in-frame clones only and misses some. The table has 130,000 or so clones, 91% seen once. Sequencing used blood. The receptor set was obtained from a man aged 18 to 29 in good health.

The CDR3 region is CASSDPREEYQPQHF. CDR3 in DNA: TGTGCCAGCAGTGACCCGAGGGAGGAGTATCAGCCCCAGCATTTT. The chain recombines TRBV6-1 with TRBJ1-5; D is ambiguous. Trimming removed 3 bases from V and 5 bases from J, with 14 bases in between. The V gene's germline CDR1 is MNHNS and CDR2 SASEGT. CDR3 length equals 15 residues.

The J gene is TRBJ2-3, the V gene TRBV7-2; no clear D gene. CDR3 length: 13 amino acids. V was trimmed by 3 bases and J by 2 bases, leaving 6 bases between them. Germline-derived CDR1 and CDR2 are SGHTA and FQGNSA. DNA of the CDR3: TGTGCCAGCAGCTTGGCCTACACAGATACGCAGTATTTT. Translating it yields CASSLAYTDTQYF.

The V gene is TRBV29-1, the J gene TRBJ2-2; TRBD1 matches 12 bases. V lost 1 base and J lost 8; bases outside the gene matches: 8. The germline V gene has CDR1 SQVTM and CDR2 ANQGSEA. The CDR3 runs 16 residues. For the CDR3, the DNA is TGCAGCGTTGAAGCCCTGGGACAGGGGGCTGGAGGGGAGCTGTTTTTT. Protein product: CSVEALGQGAGGELFF.

CDR3 in DNA: TGTGCCAGCTCACTTCAGGAACAGGAGACCCAGTACTTC. This codes for CASSLQEQETQYF. The J gene is TRBJ2-5, the V gene TRBV18; D ambiguous. The germline CDR1 and CDR2 sequences are KGHSH and LQKENI. Trimming stripped 4 bases from V and 5 bases from J, with 11 bases between. The CDR3 has 13 residues.